Sequencing of this T cell receptor beta chain was carried out in a study of blood T cell repertoires in COVID-19. Overall study: Italy, Spain and the United States were the sources of the convalescent and acute COVID-19 samples.

This CDR3 comprises 12 residues. Germline V lookup: CDR1 KGHSH, CDR2 LQKENI. Trimming pared 3 bases from V and 3 bases from J, leaving 6 bases between. In the source study's methods: Reference gene primer amplification yielded estimated nucleated cell counts. Sequencing was performed with immunoSEQ multiplex PCR; in TCRdb, only in-frame clones are kept and a portion is missing. That table furnishes V, J and clone size, whereas the DNA furnished D and trimming. Here the sample spans approximately 50,000 clones, roughly 85% being singletons. The chain links TRBV18 to TRBJ2-7; D is unclear. Sequencing was carried out using peripheral blood. The sequence came from a man aged 70-80 years with acute or convalescent COVID-19. This CDR3 is CASSPTNYEQYF. CDR3 DNA sequence: TGTGCCAGCTCACCTACTAACTACGAGCAGTACTTC. The whole variable domain, remainder taken from reference TRBV18 and TRBJ2-7, is NAGVMQNPRHLVRRRGQEARLRCSPMKGHSHVYWYRQLPEEGLKFMVYLQKENIIDESGMPKERFSAEFPKEGPSILRIQQVVRGDSAAYFCASSPTNYEQYFGPGTRLTVT.